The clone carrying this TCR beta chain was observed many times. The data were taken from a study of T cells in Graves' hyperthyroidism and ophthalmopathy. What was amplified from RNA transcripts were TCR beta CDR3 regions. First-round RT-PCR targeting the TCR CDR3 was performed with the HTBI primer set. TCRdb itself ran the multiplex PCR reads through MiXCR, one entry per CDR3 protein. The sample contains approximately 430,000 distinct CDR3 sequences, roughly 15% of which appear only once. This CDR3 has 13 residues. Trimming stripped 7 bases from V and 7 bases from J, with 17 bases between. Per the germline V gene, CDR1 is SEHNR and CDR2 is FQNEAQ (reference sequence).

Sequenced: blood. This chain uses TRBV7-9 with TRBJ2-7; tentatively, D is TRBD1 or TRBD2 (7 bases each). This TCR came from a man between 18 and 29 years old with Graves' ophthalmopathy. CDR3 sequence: CASNPGGAGEQYF. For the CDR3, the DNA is TGTGCCAGCAACCCAGGGGGGGCCGGGGAGCAGTACTTC.